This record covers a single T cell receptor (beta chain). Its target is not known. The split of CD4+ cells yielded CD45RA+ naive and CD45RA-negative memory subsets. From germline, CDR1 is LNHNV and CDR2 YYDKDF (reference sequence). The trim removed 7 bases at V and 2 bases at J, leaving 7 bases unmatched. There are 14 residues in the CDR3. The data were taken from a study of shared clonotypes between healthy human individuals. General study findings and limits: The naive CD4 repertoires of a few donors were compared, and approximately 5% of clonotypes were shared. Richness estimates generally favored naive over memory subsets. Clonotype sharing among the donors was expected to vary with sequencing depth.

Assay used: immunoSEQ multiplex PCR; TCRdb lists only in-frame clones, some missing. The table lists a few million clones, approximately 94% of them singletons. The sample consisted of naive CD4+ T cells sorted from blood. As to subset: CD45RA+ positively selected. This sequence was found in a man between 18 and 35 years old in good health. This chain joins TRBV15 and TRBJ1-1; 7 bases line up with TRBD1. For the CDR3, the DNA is TGTGCCACCACCCGACAGGGAGGCAACACTGAAGCTTTCTTT. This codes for CATTRQGGNTEAFF.